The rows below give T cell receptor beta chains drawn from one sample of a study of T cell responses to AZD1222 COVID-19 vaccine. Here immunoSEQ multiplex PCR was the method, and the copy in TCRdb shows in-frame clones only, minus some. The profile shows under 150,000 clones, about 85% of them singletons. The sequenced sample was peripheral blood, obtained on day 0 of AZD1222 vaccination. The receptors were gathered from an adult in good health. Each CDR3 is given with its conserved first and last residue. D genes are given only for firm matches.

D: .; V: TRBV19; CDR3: CASSPTGTPVLFF
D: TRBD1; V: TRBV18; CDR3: CASSPQGDRGNQPQHF
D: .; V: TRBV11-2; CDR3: CASSLSSYYGYTF
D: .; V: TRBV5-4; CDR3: CASSRSGTEAYEQYF
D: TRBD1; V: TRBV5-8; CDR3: CASSRTGGNTEAFF
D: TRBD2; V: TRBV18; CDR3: CASSHAGAETQYF
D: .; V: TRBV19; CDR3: CASSKKGTTNTEAFF
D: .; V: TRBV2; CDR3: CASSESAGLTISYEQYF
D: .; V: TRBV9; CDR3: CASSVSGGRTGELFF
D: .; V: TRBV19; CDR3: CASSPGQLMNTEAFF
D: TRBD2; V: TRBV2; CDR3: CASRRPTSGYNEQFF
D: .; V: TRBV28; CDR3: CASSLWQGSSYGYTF
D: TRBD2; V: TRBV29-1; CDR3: CSVGGLAGGTYNEQFF
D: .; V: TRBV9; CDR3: CASSATPGGRGAGANVLTF
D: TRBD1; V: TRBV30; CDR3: CAWTPTGERGYTF
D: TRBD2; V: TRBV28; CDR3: CASSLAGDQTGTDTQYF
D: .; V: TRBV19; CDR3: CASSPQGPANYGYTF
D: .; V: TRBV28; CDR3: CASSYPFSTGSYEQYF
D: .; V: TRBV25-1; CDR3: CASMNTGPPYEQYF
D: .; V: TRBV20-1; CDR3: CSALHGSPQHF
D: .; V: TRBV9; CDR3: CASSVGAGSGTGELFF
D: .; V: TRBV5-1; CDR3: CASSLVAGSSGNTIYF
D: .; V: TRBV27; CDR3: CASSPTRVSYEQYF
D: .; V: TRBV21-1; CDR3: CASSKLPEDQETQYF
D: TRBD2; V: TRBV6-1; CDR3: CASSELAAFTDTQYF
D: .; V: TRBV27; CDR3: CASSLYEQYF
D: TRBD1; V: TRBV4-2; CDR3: CASSRPEGQGAREQYF
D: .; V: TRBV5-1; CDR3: CASSPTTATYEQYF
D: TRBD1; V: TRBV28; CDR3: CASSSGQRLRADTQYF